This is a list of T cell receptor beta chains from one sample in a study of T cell repertoires in cytomegalovirus infection. TCRdb re-called the reads through MiXCR, storing one row per CDR3 protein. The sample has about 530,000 distinct CDR3 sequences, about a quarter seen once. The sequenced sample was PBMCs. The receptors here all came from a human donor in good health (CMV status not recorded). Some clones in this sample may be carry-over from other donors' samples. The CDR3 runs from the conserved cysteine through the conserved F or W. The D gene is left open where the match is weak. Clone size is stated in some rows and not others, as once, few, many or a class when expanded.

j_call d_call v_call clone_size cdr3_aa cdr3_nt
TRBJ2-5 TRBD1 TRBV3-1 few CASSQRRDREETQYF TGTGCCAGCAGCCAACGGAGAGACAGGGAAGAGACCCAGTACTTC
TRBJ1-1 . TRBV19 . CASSRWNTEAFF TGTGCCAGTAGTAGGTGGAACACTGAAGCTTTCTTT
TRBJ1-2 TRBD1 TRBV4-3 . CASSQETGTGKRYGYTF TGCGCCAGCAGCCAAGAAACCGGGACAGGGAAGCGGTATGGCTACACCTTC
TRBJ2-1 TRBD1 TRBV4-1 few CASSQDRRGPGLEQFF TGCGCCAGCAGCCAAGATCGAAGGGGGCCAGGTCTTGAGCAGTTCTTC
TRBJ2-1 TRBD2 TRBV12-3/TRBV12-4 few CASSLGTRTPSNEQFF TGTGCCAGCAGTTTAGGGACTAGAACCCCAAGCAATGAGCAGTTCTTC
TRBJ2-2 . TRBV5-1 few CASSPAPKTGELFF TGCGCCAGCAGCCCAGCGCCTAAGACCGGGGAGCTGTTTTTT
TRBJ2-2 TRBD2 TRBV28 . CASNVAGVGTGELFF TGTGCCAGCAACGTAGCGGGAGTGGGAACCGGGGAGCTGTTTTTT
TRBJ1-2 . TRBV5-1 few CASSLDMYHYGYTF TGCGCCAGCAGCCTCGACATGTACCACTATGGCTACACCTTC
TRBJ2-5 . TRBV6-2/TRBV6-3 . CASSYVRGGETQYF TGTGCCAGCAGTTACGTCAGGGGCGGCGAGACCCAGTACTTC
TRBJ2-1 TRBD2 TRBV28 . CASSPWTSGRINEQFF TGTGCCAGCAGTCCCTGGACTAGCGGGAGGATTAATGAGCAGTTCTTC